Listed below are T cell receptor beta chains from one sample, sequenced in a study of blood T cell repertoires in COVID-19. TCRdb's table, derived via immunoSEQ multiplex PCR, lists solely in-frame clones and lacks some. The sample includes roughly 120,000 clones, around 86% of them seen just once. What was sequenced was peripheral blood. Receptor source: a human donor in a cohort sampled during active COVID-19. Each CDR3 is given with its conserved first and last residue. Each record gives: CDR3 DNA, CDR3 protein, V gene, J gene, D gene, clone size. The D gene is left open where the match is weak. Size is stated for part of the rows, as once, few or many counts, or as a class when the clone is expanded.

DNA: TGTGCTAGTGCGAGGCGGGATAATGAAAAACTGTTTTTT
CDR3: CASARRDNEKLFF
V: TRBV12-5
J: TRBJ1-4
D: NA
size: once

DNA: TGTGCCAGCAGCCACCCCGGGGGAGCGGGATCTGTGGAGACCCAGTACTTC
CDR3: CASSHPGGAGSVETQYF
V: TRBV4-2
J: TRBJ2-5
D: TRBD2
size: NA

DNA: TGTGCCAGCAGCCGAGTCACCGGGGAGCTGTTTTTT
CDR3: CASSRVTGELFF
V: TRBV9
J: TRBJ2-2
D: NA
size: NA

DNA: TGTGCCAGCAGCTTTAAAACTAGCGGGACGTTAAAAGAGACCCAGTACTTC
CDR3: CASSFKTSGTLKETQYF
V: TRBV11-3
J: TRBJ2-5
D: TRBD2
size: NA

DNA: TGTGCCACCAGCACGTTAGCTTCGACCACTGAAGCTTTCTTT
CDR3: CATSTLASTTEAFF
V: TRBV15
J: TRBJ1-1
D: NA
size: NA

DNA: TGTGCCAGCAGCTCCGGGACAGGGGTTACTGAAGCTTTCTTT
CDR3: CASSSGTGVTEAFF
V: TRBV7-8
J: TRBJ1-1
D: TRBD1
size: NA

DNA: TGTGCCAGCAGACTAACGCCGACCGAAGCTTTCTTT
CDR3: CASRLTPTEAFF
V: TRBV12-3/TRBV12-4
J: TRBJ1-1
D: NA
size: NA

DNA: TGTGCCAGCAGACCCCCCCGAGCTAACTATGGCTACACCTTC
CDR3: CASRPPRANYGYTF
V: TRBV7-9
J: TRBJ1-2
D: NA
size: NA

DNA: TGTGCCTGGAGACCAGGGGGCGCGGGCTATGGCTACACCTTC
CDR3: CAWRPGGAGYGYTF
V: TRBV30
J: TRBJ1-2
D: TRBD1
size: NA

DNA: TGTGCCTGGATACCAGGAGGAACAGATACGCAGTATTTT
CDR3: CAWIPGGTDTQYF
V: TRBV30
J: TRBJ2-3
D: NA
size: NA

DNA: TGCGCCAGCAGCCCTCTCTTAGCAGCCTCAGGGGAGAACTACGAGCAGTACTTC
CDR3: CASSPLLAASGENYEQYF
V: TRBV4-1
J: TRBJ2-7
D: NA
size: NA

DNA: TGTGCCAGCAGCTCTTCGGGACTAGGAGTTTTGGGGCAAGAGACCCAGTACTTC
CDR3: CASSSSGLGVLGQETQYF
V: TRBV7-6
J: TRBJ2-5
D: TRBD2
size: NA

DNA: TGTGCCACCAGTTTTACGAGACAGGGGAACACCGGGGAGCTGTTTTTT
CDR3: CATSFTRQGNTGELFF
V: TRBV24-1
J: TRBJ2-2
D: TRBD1
size: once

DNA: TGCGCCAGCAGCTTGGGGCTGGCTAGCGGGACCCTGAGCTCCTACGAGCAGTACTTC
CDR3: CASSLGLASGTLSSYEQYF
V: TRBV5-1
J: TRBJ2-7
D: TRBD2
size: NA

DNA: TGTGCCAGTAGTATACAGGTTTCGGAATATGTTTTCGTTAACTATGGCTACACCTTC
CDR3: CASSIQVSEYVFVNYGYTF
V: TRBV19
J: TRBJ1-2
D: NA
size: NA

DNA: TGTGCCAGCAGCTCCAACAGGGGCGCATATCAGCCCCAGCATTTT
CDR3: CASSSNRGAYQPQHF
V: TRBV7-9
J: TRBJ1-5
D: TRBD1
size: NA

DNA: TGTGCCTGGACCTTCCCCCCCGGGGGGCTCTACGAGCAGTACTTC
CDR3: CAWTFPPGGLYEQYF
V: TRBV30
J: TRBJ2-7
D: NA
size: NA

DNA: TGCAGCGTTGTTGGAGGGAGCCGAGGAGAGACCCAGTACTTC
CDR3: CSVVGGSRGETQYF
V: TRBV29-1
J: TRBJ2-5
D: NA
size: NA

DNA: TGTGCCAGCAGCTACGGACAGGGGGCCTATGAGCAGTTCTTC
CDR3: CASSYGQGAYEQFF
V: TRBV3-1/TRBV3-2
J: TRBJ2-1
D: TRBD1
size: many

DNA: TGTGCCAGTAGTGGTTGGAGCGCCGGGGAGCTGTTTTTT
CDR3: CASSGWSAGELFF
V: TRBV19
J: TRBJ2-2
D: NA
size: NA

DNA: TGTGCCAGCAGCTTACGCGCTAGCGGGAACCAAGAGACCCAGTACTTC
CDR3: CASSLRASGNQETQYF
V: TRBV7-6
J: TRBJ2-5
D: TRBD2
size: NA

DNA: TGTGCCAGCTCACCACTAGCGGGAGGGACGGATACGCAGTATTTT
CDR3: CASSPLAGGTDTQYF
V: TRBV18
J: TRBJ2-3
D: TRBD2
size: NA

DNA: TGTGCCAGCAGTGCCCTATCTAGCGAGTCCTACGAGCAGTACTTC
CDR3: CASSALSSESYEQYF
V: TRBV2
J: TRBJ2-7
D: NA
size: NA

DNA: TGCGCCAGCAGCTCCCAGGGTTTCGGCTACACCTTC
CDR3: CASSSQGFGYTF
V: TRBV5-1
J: TRBJ1-2
D: NA
size: once

DNA: TGTGCCAGCAGTTCACAGGGTAATCAGCCCCAGCATTTT
CDR3: CASSSQGNQPQHF
V: TRBV6-5
J: TRBJ1-5
D: NA
size: NA

DNA: TGTGCCAGTAGTAGAGCGGGAGGGCTCGCCTACGAGCAGTACTTC
CDR3: CASSRAGGLAYEQYF
V: TRBV19
J: TRBJ2-7
D: TRBD2
size: NA

DNA: TGTGCCAGCAGCTTAGTAGGGGACAGCTACACCGGGGAGCTGTTTTTT
CDR3: CASSLVGDSYTGELFF
V: TRBV7-6
J: TRBJ2-2
D: TRBD1
size: once

DNA: TGTGCCAGCAGCGACATCAATGAGCAGTTCTTC
CDR3: CASSDINEQFF
V: TRBV5-6
J: TRBJ2-1
D: NA
size: few

DNA: TGTGCCAGCAGCCCCCAGAGGGTGCCCGGCTACGAGCAGTACTTC
CDR3: CASSPQRVPGYEQYF
V: TRBV7-9
J: TRBJ2-7
D: NA
size: NA

DNA: TGTGCCAGCAGCGCGGGACAGGGGGGTTCTGAAGCTTTCTTT
CDR3: CASSAGQGGSEAFF
V: TRBV5-4
J: TRBJ1-1
D: TRBD1
size: NA

DNA: TGTGCCAGCAGCCAAGATTTAACCTCCCGCCGGGAGCAGTACTTC
CDR3: CASSQDLTSRREQYF
V: TRBV3-1/TRBV3-2
J: TRBJ2-7
D: NA
size: NA

DNA: TGTGCCAGCAGTTTATCTAGCGGGAGCCACGAGCAGTACTTC
CDR3: CASSLSSGSHEQYF
V: TRBV28
J: TRBJ2-7
D: TRBD2
size: NA

DNA: TGCAGCGTCCGACGGAGGGGACTAGCGGGAGTTGAGCAGTTCTTC
CDR3: CSVRRRGLAGVEQFF
V: TRBV29-1
J: TRBJ2-1
D: TRBD2
size: NA

DNA: TGTGCCAGCAGCTTACTAGCGGGTTCCACAGATACGCAGTATTTT
CDR3: CASSLLAGSTDTQYF
V: TRBV7-2
J: TRBJ2-3
D: TRBD2
size: NA

DNA: TGTGCCAGCAGTACCAGTCCGGGACTAGGGTCCCTCTCCTACGAGCAGTACTTC
CDR3: CASSTSPGLGSLSYEQYF
V: TRBV28
J: TRBJ2-7
D: TRBD2
size: NA

DNA: TGTGCCAGCAGCCCCGGACAGGGTTACTCTGGGGCCAACGTCCTGACTTTC
CDR3: CASSPGQGYSGANVLTF
V: TRBV5-5
J: TRBJ2-6
D: TRBD1
size: NA

DNA: TGTGCCAGCAGCCATTCCCCCTCTAGCGGGGATGAGCAGTTCTTC
CDR3: CASSHSPSSGDEQFF
V: TRBV3-1/TRBV3-2
J: TRBJ2-1
D: TRBD2
size: NA

DNA: TGTGCCAGCAGGAGCGGGAGGGCTTACAATGAGCAGTTCTTC
CDR3: CASRSGRAYNEQFF
V: TRBV28
J: TRBJ2-1
D: TRBD2
size: NA

DNA: TGTGCCAGCAGCATTCAGGGGGTGCCCACTGAAGCTTTCTTT
CDR3: CASSIQGVPTEAFF
V: TRBV7-9
J: TRBJ1-1
D: TRBD1
size: NA

DNA: TGTGCCACCAGCAGAGATTCGGGACAGGGGGCCTACGAGCAGTACTTC
CDR3: CATSRDSGQGAYEQYF
V: TRBV15
J: TRBJ2-7
D: TRBD1
size: NA

DNA: TGTGCCAGCAGCCAAGATCTGATTGGTGGAGGACTAGGAATCCTACTAGCCAAAAACATTCAGTACTTC
CDR3: CASSQDLIGGGLGILLAKNIQYF
V: TRBV3-1/TRBV3-2
J: TRBJ2-4
D: TRBD2
size: NA

DNA: TGTGCCAGCAGTTACACAGGACAGGGCTCTGGCTACACCTTC
CDR3: CASSYTGQGSGYTF
V: TRBV6-5
J: TRBJ1-2
D: TRBD1
size: NA

DNA: TGTGCCAGCGGAGGGGGACAGGGAACAGATACGCAGTATTTT
CDR3: CASGGGQGTDTQYF
V: TRBV9
J: TRBJ2-3
D: TRBD1
size: NA

DNA: TGTGCCAGCAGTTACGGACAGGGTGGGGCAAATTCACCCCTCCACTTT
CDR3: CASSYGQGGANSPLHF
V: TRBV6-6
J: TRBJ1-6
D: TRBD1
size: NA

DNA: TGCGCCAGCAGCATGGAAAGTATGGAGTACGAGCAGTACTTC
CDR3: CASSMESMEYEQYF
V: TRBV5-1
J: TRBJ2-7
D: NA
size: NA

DNA: TGTGCCAGCAGCTTACTAGCGGGAGGGCCGAACGAGCAGTACTTC
CDR3: CASSLLAGGPNEQYF
V: TRBV7-3
J: TRBJ2-7
D: TRBD2
size: NA

DNA: TGTGCCAGCAGCCACCTACCGGGACTCCTTTCTAATGAGCAGTTCTTC
CDR3: CASSHLPGLLSNEQFF
V: TRBV3-1/TRBV3-2
J: TRBJ2-1
D: NA
size: NA